This is a list of T cell receptor beta chains from one sample in a study of CD8+CD57+ T cells in acquired aplastic anemia. TCRdb reprocessed the reads with MiXCR, giving one entry per CDR3 protein. The sample contains approximately 190,000 distinct CDR3 sequences, approximately 48% of which appear only once. The sample was sorted CD4+, CD8+, or CD8+CD57+ T cells (not recorded which) from PBMCs. Every receptor here comes from a human donor with aplastic anemia. Both conserved end residues are part of each CDR3. Fields, in order: D gene, V gene, clone size, J gene, CDR3 DNA, CDR3 protein. The D gene is left open where the match is weak. Expanded clones get a size class; other rows say once, few or many, or leave the size out.

D: NA; V: TRBV7-8; size: few; J: TRBJ2-7; DNA: TGTGCCAGCAGCCCAACCCATAACTACGAGCAGTACTTC; CDR3: CASSPTHNYEQYF
D: TRBD2; V: TRBV19; size: once; J: TRBJ2-2; DNA: TGTGCCGGTAGTATGGGGGGGACTAGCGGGAGGGGCACCGGGGAGCTGTTTTTT; CDR3: CAGSMGGTSGRGTGELFF
D: TRBD2; V: TRBV6-1; size: many; J: TRBJ2-7; DNA: TGTGCCAGCAGTCTTACGGGACTAGCGCGGACCTACGAGCAGTACTTC; CDR3: CASSLTGLARTYEQYF
D: NA; V: TRBV19; size: NA; J: TRBJ2-7; DNA: TGTGCCAGTAGTCCCCAGGGCTCTACTTACTACGAGCAGTACTTC; CDR3: CASSPQGSTYYEQYF
D: NA; V: TRBV7-6; size: few; J: TRBJ2-5; DNA: TGTGCCAGCAGCTTCACCGGGGAGACCCAGTACTTC; CDR3: CASSFTGETQYF
D: NA; V: TRBV29-1; size: many; J: TRBJ2-2; DNA: TGCAGCGTTGCGGGGAGAGACACCGGGGAGCTGTTTTTT; CDR3: CSVAGRDTGELFF
D: TRBD1; V: TRBV19; size: once; J: TRBJ1-1; DNA: TGTGCCAGTAAGACAGGGGAGAACACTGAAGCTTTCTTT; CDR3: CASKTGENTEAFF
D: TRBD2; V: TRBV7-9; size: NA; J: TRBJ2-7; DNA: TGTGCCAGCAGCCCAAGGACTAGTCGGTCTTACGAGCAGTACTTC; CDR3: CASSPRTSRSYEQYF
D: TRBD2; V: TRBV20-1; size: NA; J: TRBJ2-3; DNA: TGCAGTGCTAGCGCAAGACTAGCGAGCACAGATACGCAGTATTTT; CDR3: CSASARLASTDTQYF
D: NA; V: TRBV14; size: NA; J: TRBJ2-2; DNA: TGTGCCAGCAGCCAACCGGGACAATACACCGGGGAGCTGTTTTTT; CDR3: CASSQPGQYTGELFF
D: NA; V: TRBV7-7; size: NA; J: TRBJ2-7; DNA: TGTGCTAGCAGCCCCGCCGGGATTTCCTACGAGCAGTACTTC; CDR3: CASSPAGISYEQYF
D: NA; V: TRBV20-1; size: NA; J: TRBJ1-2; DNA: TGCAGTGCCCCAGAAGGGGAGTTTGATGGCTACACCTTC; CDR3: CSAPEGEFDGYTF
D: NA; V: TRBV19; size: many; J: TRBJ1-1; DNA: TGTGCCAGTAATTCAGGGGTCAGGACTGAAGCTTTCTTT; CDR3: CASNSGVRTEAFF
D: TRBD1; V: TRBV6-5; size: many; J: TRBJ1-6; DNA: TGTGCCAGCAGCAACTCCTACAGGGGGTCATCACCCCTCCACTTT; CDR3: CASSNSYRGSSPLHF
D: TRBD2; V: TRBV20-1; size: NA; J: TRBJ2-7; DNA: TGCAGTGCTAGAGAAAGCGGGAAGGACGAGCAGTACTTC; CDR3: CSARESGKDEQYF
D: NA; V: TRBV5-6; size: NA; J: TRBJ2-7; DNA: TGTGCCAGCTGCCCCCCAGGGGACACCTACGAGCAGTACTTC; CDR3: CASCPPGDTYEQYF
D: NA; V: TRBV20-1; size: many; J: TRBJ1-3; DNA: TGCAGTGTGCGTACAGAGGGGTCTGGAAACACCATATATTTT; CDR3: CSVRTEGSGNTIYF
D: NA; V: TRBV9; size: NA; J: TRBJ1-1; DNA: TGTGCCAGCAGCGCGGGAAGGGGGAGCACTGAAGCTTTCTTT; CDR3: CASSAGRGSTEAFF
D: NA; V: TRBV5-4; size: NA; J: TRBJ1-6; DNA: TGTGCCAGCAGCTTGGTGGGGGGTTATAGCTCCTATAATTCACCCCTCCACTTT; CDR3: CASSLVGGYSSYNSPLHF
D: NA; V: TRBV24-1; size: once; J: TRBJ2-7; DNA: TGTGCCACCAGGGAAGCCGGGACACCTTCCTACGAGCAGTACTTC; CDR3: CATREAGTPSYEQYF
D: NA; V: TRBV7-6; size: NA; J: TRBJ1-1; DNA: TGTGCCAGCAGCTTAGGGGCGAACACTGAAGCTTTCTTT; CDR3: CASSLGANTEAFF
D: NA; V: TRBV29-1; size: once; J: TRBJ1-2; DNA: TGCAGCGTTGGGTCAGTGGGAGCAGAGAACTATGGCTACACCTTC; CDR3: CSVGSVGAENYGYTF
D: NA; V: TRBV15; size: NA; J: TRBJ1-2; DNA: TGTGCCACCAGCAGGGAGGAGGGGGGGTATGGCTACACCTTC; CDR3: CATSREEGGYGYTF
D: NA; V: TRBV11-3; size: NA; J: TRBJ2-7; DNA: TGTGCCAGCAGCTTTAACAGAGGCGAGCAGTACTTC; CDR3: CASSFNRGEQYF
D: NA; V: TRBV9; size: many; J: TRBJ2-5; DNA: TGTGCCAGCAGCGTAGTACGAAGCGGCGTCGAGACCCAGTACTTC; CDR3: CASSVVRSGVETQYF
D: TRBD1; V: TRBV7-8; size: NA; J: TRBJ2-3; DNA: TGTGCCACTCGGACAGGGGGCTTTGGCGATACGCAGTATTTT; CDR3: CATRTGGFGDTQYF
D: NA; V: TRBV2; size: NA; J: TRBJ2-3; DNA: TGCGCCAGCAGTGAACTAGGTGACTCGAGCACAGATACGCGGTATTTT; CDR3: CASSELGDSSTDTRYF
D: NA; V: TRBV7-3; size: many; J: TRBJ1-1; DNA: TGTGCCAGCAGCTTAGGAGTAGGGGATGAAGCTTTCTTT; CDR3: CASSLGVGDEAFF
D: NA; V: TRBV11-3; size: many; J: TRBJ2-7; DNA: TGTGCCAGCAGCTTACGGGACAAAGTCAGTTACGAGCAGTACTTC; CDR3: CASSLRDKVSYEQYF
D: TRBD2; V: TRBV12-3/TRBV12-4; size: many; J: TRBJ2-7; DNA: TGTGCCAGCAGTGATCCGGGACTAGCGGGAGGTGAGCAGTACTTC; CDR3: CASSDPGLAGGEQYF
D: TRBD2; V: TRBV5-1; size: many; J: TRBJ2-7; DNA: TGCGCCAGCAGCCCTGGACTAGCGGCAAACGAGCAGTACTTC; CDR3: CASSPGLAANEQYF
D: TRBD2; V: TRBV3-1; size: NA; J: TRBJ2-1; DNA: TGTGCCAGCAGCGGTGGACTAGCGGGACCCAATGAGCAGTTCTTC; CDR3: CASSGGLAGPNEQFF
D: NA; V: TRBV6-1; size: NA; J: TRBJ2-1; DNA: TGTGCCAGCCAAGCGGAGGGTGAGCAGTTCTTC; CDR3: CASQAEGEQFF
D: NA; V: TRBV5-4; size: NA; J: TRBJ2-2; DNA: TGTGCCAGCAGCTTGGCGATTGGCAGGGCGGGCACCGGGGAGCTGCTTTTT; CDR3: CASSLAIGRAGTGELLF
D: TRBD2; V: TRBV10-3; size: few; J: TRBJ2-3; DNA: TGTGCCATCACCAGAGCGGGGGGAATTAGCACGGATACGCAGTATTTT; CDR3: CAITRAGGISTDTQYF
D: TRBD1; V: TRBV5-8; size: NA; J: TRBJ1-2; DNA: TGTGCCAGCAGCTTGGGTGAAGGGGGCACGGGCTACACCTTC; CDR3: CASSLGEGGTGYTF
D: TRBD2; V: TRBV5-4; size: many; J: TRBJ2-7; DNA: TGTGCCAGCAGCTTGGGACTAGCGGGGGCAGGATACGAGCAGTACTTC; CDR3: CASSLGLAGAGYEQYF
D: TRBD1; V: TRBV20-1; size: NA; J: TRBJ1-2; DNA: TGCAGTGCTAGATTGGGACAGAACTATGGCTACACCTTC; CDR3: CSARLGQNYGYTF
D: NA; V: TRBV19; size: NA; J: TRBJ1-1; DNA: TGTGCCAGTAGTATAGATCAAGGGAGAAAAGACACTGAAGCTTTCTTT; CDR3: CASSIDQGRKDTEAFF
D: TRBD2; V: TRBV6-1; size: few; J: TRBJ2-5; DNA: TGTGCCACCAAAGCGGGAGGGTCGGTGCAGACCCAGTACTTC; CDR3: CATKAGGSVQTQYF
D: NA; V: TRBV7-2; size: NA; J: TRBJ2-7; DNA: TGTGCCAGCAGTCCTTTCAGGAGTGGAGCCGACGAGCAGTACTTC; CDR3: CASSPFRSGADEQYF
D: NA; V: TRBV2; size: NA; J: TRBJ1-4; DNA: TGTGCCAGCAGGGTAGGGTATGCCCGAAATGAAAAACTGTTTTTT; CDR3: CASRVGYARNEKLFF
D: TRBD1; V: TRBV10-3; size: many; J: TRBJ2-7; DNA: TGTGCCATCAGCGAGGGACAGGGGGGCGAGCAGTACTTC; CDR3: CAISEGQGGEQYF